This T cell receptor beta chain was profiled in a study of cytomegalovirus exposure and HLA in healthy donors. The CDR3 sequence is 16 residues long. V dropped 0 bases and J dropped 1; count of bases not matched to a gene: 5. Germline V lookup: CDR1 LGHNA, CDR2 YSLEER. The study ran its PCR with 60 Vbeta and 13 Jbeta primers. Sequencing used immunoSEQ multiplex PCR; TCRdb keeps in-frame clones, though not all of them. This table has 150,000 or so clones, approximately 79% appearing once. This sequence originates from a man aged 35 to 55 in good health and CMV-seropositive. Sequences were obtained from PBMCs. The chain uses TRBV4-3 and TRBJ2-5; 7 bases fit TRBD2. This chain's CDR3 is CASSQDTGGSQETQYF. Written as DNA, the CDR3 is TGCGCCAGCAGCCAAGATACGGGGGGTTCCCAAGAGACCCAGTACTTC.